This T cell receptor beta chain was obtained from a study of shared T cell receptors in the human thymus. Germline CDR1 reads LNHDA; CDR2 reads SQIVND (reference sequence). Losses at the gene ends were 3 bases for V and 10 bases for J; bases not matched to a gene: 12. The CDR3 length is 16 residues. The table came from immunoSEQ multiplex PCR; TCRdb's copy has only in-frame clones and leaves some out. The sample has about 730,000 clones, approximately 83% seen once. This sample was shared with a second study, whose subject was human thymus T cells. Turning to that study: Surgeons resected thymus tissue during corrective heart surgery.

The chain links TRBV19 to TRBJ1-4; 9 bases map to TRBD1. The sequence was obtained from a girl younger than two with a congenital heart defect. Sequenced: thymocytes. The CDR3 is CASSMPLPGQGGKLFF. In nucleotides, the CDR3 is TGTGCCAGTAGTATGCCCCTCCCGGGACAGGGCGGAAAACTGTTTTTT. Full variable domain (missing parts from reference TRBV19 and TRBJ1-4): DGGITQSPKYLFRKEGQNVTLSCEQNLNHDAMYWYRQDPGQGLRLIYYSQIVNDFQKGDIAEGYSVSREKKESFPLTVTSAQKNPTAFYLCASSMPLPGQGGKLFFGSGTQLSVL.